A selection of T cell receptor beta chains follows, all from one sample in a study of control samples from healthy donors and cancer patients. TCRdb's copy holds only in-frame clones and misses some; the assay was immunoSEQ multiplex PCR. Counted here are fewer than 70,000 clones, around 87% occurring once; the ten biggest clones make up over 12%. The specimen was PBMCs. Receptors were obtained from a man in his sixties with head and neck cancer. The CDR3 runs from the conserved cysteine through the conserved F or W. D genes are given only for firm matches. Clone size is shown for a subset of rows, as once, few, many or a class of expanded clone.

J gene,V gene,D gene,clone size,CDR3 protein,CDR3 DNA
TRBJ1-2,TRBV7-3,NA,NA,CASSPSGGGYGYTF,TGTGCCAGCAGCCCCTCGGGGGGGGGCTATGGCTACACCTTC
TRBJ2-6,TRBV4-3,NA,NA,CASSQGPGFAGANVLTF,TGCGCCAGCAGCCAAGGGCCAGGGTTCGCGGGGGCCAACGTCCTGACTTTC
TRBJ2-3,TRBV7-8,NA,NA,CASSFSDGSSTDTQYF,TGTGCCAGCAGCTTTAGTGATGGGAGTAGCACAGATACGCAGTATTTT
TRBJ1-4,TRBV2,NA,NA,CASSDHRVNEKLFF,TGTGCCAGCAGTGACCACAGGGTAAATGAAAAACTGTTTTTT
TRBJ1-2,TRBV28,TRBD1,NA,CASSSSPGQGGYGYTF,TGTGCCAGCAGTTCCAGCCCGGGACAGGGCGGTTATGGCTACACCTTC
TRBJ2-5,TRBV9,NA,NA,CASSPAPGGGSETQYF,TGTGCCAGCAGCCCAGCTCCAGGGGGAGGTTCGGAGACCCAGTACTTC
TRBJ1-2,TRBV6-5,NA,medium-sized,CASSYGQGFRYGYTF,TGTGCCAGCAGTTACGGGCAGGGCTTTCGCTATGGCTACACCTTC
TRBJ2-7,TRBV4-2,NA,NA,CASSQDRDEQYF,TGTGCCAGCAGCCAAGATCGGGACGAGCAGTACTTC
TRBJ1-5,TRBV9,NA,NA,CASNPRGAGSNQPQHF,TGTGCCAGCAACCCCCGAGGGGCCGGGAGCAATCAGCCCCAGCATTTT
TRBJ1-5,TRBV5-1,NA,NA,CASSLSGGSNQPQHF,TGCGCCAGCAGCTTGTCAGGTGGGAGCAATCAGCCCCAGCATTTT
TRBJ2-5,TRBV7-2,NA,NA,CASSFRPDQETQYF,TGTGCCAGCAGCTTCCGGCCGGACCAAGAGACCCAGTACTTC
TRBJ1-1,TRBV19,NA,NA,CASISKPGRIINTEAFF,TGTGCCAGTATCTCAAAACCGGGACGGATAATAAACACTGAAGCTTTCTTT
TRBJ2-1,TRBV27,NA,NA,CARSRRGKGGDPTYNEQFF,TGTGCCCGCAGTCGGCGGGGGAAGGGGGGGGACCCTACCTACAATGAGCAGTTCTTC
TRBJ1-3,TRBV19,TRBD1,NA,CASEDRWSGNTIYF,TGTGCCAGTGAGGACAGGTGGTCTGGAAACACCATATATTTT
TRBJ2-3,TRBV7-6,TRBD2,NA,CASSLVGLAGLTDTQYF,TGTGCCAGCAGCTTAGTCGGACTAGCGGGGCTCACAGATACGCAGTATTTT
TRBJ1-2,TRBV4-2,NA,NA,CASSQSYMLNYGYTF,TGTGCCAGCAGCCAGAGTTATATGCTTAACTATGGCTACACCTTC
TRBJ1-1,TRBV6-4,NA,NA,CASRNTDKNTEAFF,TGTGCCAGCAGGAATACGGACAAGAACACTGAAGCTTTCTTT
TRBJ2-5,TRBV29-1,NA,NA,CSVADSSRETQYF,TGCAGCGTGGCCGACAGTTCCCGAGAGACCCAGTACTTC
TRBJ1-5,TRBV5-1,NA,NA,CASSLGPGKQPQHF,TGCGCCAGCAGCTTGGGCCCTGGGAAACAGCCCCAGCATTTT
TRBJ2-1,TRBV7-2,TRBD2,NA,CASSLAPPSGGFGEQFF,TGTGCCAGCAGCTTAGCCCCTCCTAGCGGGGGATTCGGTGAGCAGTTCTTC
TRBJ1-5,TRBV4-3,NA,NA,CASSQDRGNQPQHF,TGCGCCAGCAGCCAAGACAGGGGAAATCAGCCCCAGCATTTT
TRBJ1-4,TRBV30,NA,NA,CAWSVFGRFNEKLFF,TGTGCCTGGAGTGTATTTGGACGGTTTAATGAAAAACTGTTTTTT